These 13 T cell receptor beta chains share one sample of origin, sequenced in a study of blood T cells in healthy people across ages. For the second PCR, which ran for about 7 to 12 cycles, a sample-barcoded 5' primer and a J-beta primer mix were used. MiXCR, applied by TCRdb to the 5' RACE reads, yields one record per CDR3 protein. The sample holds some 1.5 million distinct CDR3 sequences, roughly 43% seen once. The specimen sequenced was blood. These receptors originate from a woman in her late teens or twenties in good health.

The chain uses TRBV20-1 and TRBJ2-7, with D possibly matching TRBD1 (6 bases). V was cut by 0 bases and J by 3 bases, with 18 bases left in between. The V gene's germline CDR1 is DFQATT and CDR2 SNEGSKA (reference sequence). The CDR3 consists of 16 residues. In DNA form, the CDR3 reads TGCAGTGCTAGAGATGAGGAGGCAGGGGATTTCTACGAGCAGTACTTC. Translating gives CSARDEEAGDFYEQYF.

This clonotype was recorded only once. CDR3 DNA: TGCAGCGTTGAAGTCGGGCGGGAGATCTCCGAGCAGTACTTC. It specifies CSVEVGREISEQYF. This rearrangement joins TRBV29-1 to TRBJ2-4, with 7 bases identical to TRBD2. The J call may be incorrect, as the DNA end agrees better with TRBJ2-7. CDR3 size: 14 residues. Germline V CDR1 and CDR2: SQVTM, ANQGSEA.

V is TRBV5-1 and J is TRBJ2-2, with 8 bases identical to TRBD1. Germline assignment: CDR1 SGHRS and CDR2 YFSETQ. Germline trimming cut 4 bases from V and 6 bases from J; bases unmatched to any gene: 11. This CDR3 comprises 16 residues. The DNA of the CDR3 is TGCGCCAGCAGCCCCGAAGGTCAGGGGGCCGCCGGGGAGCTGTTTTTT. It translates to CASSPEGQGAAGELFF. Variable domain in full (rest from reference TRBV5-1 and TRBJ2-2): KAGVTQTPRYLIKTRGQQVTLSCSPISGHRSVSWYQQTPGQGLQFLFEYFSETQRNKGNFPGRFSGRQFSNSRSEMNVSTLELGDSALYLCASSPEGQGAAGELFFGEGSRLTVL.

The chain joins TRBV6-5 to TRBJ2-7; 10 bases map to TRBD1. The CDR3 is 15 amino acids. Germline V gene lookup returns CDR1 MNHEY and CDR2 SVGAGI. The J segment lost 2 bases and the V segment lost 5 bases, leaving 6 bases of the junction unmatched. CDR3 sequence reads: CASSEGQGTAYEQYF. CDR3 nucleotide sequence: TGTGCCAGCAGTGAGGGACAGGGGACGGCCTACGAGCAGTACTTC.

This clonotype occurred a few times. This chain's CDR3 is CASSPQQGANQPQHF. As DNA, the CDR3 is TGTGCCAGCAGTCCCCAGCAGGGGGCCAATCAGCCCCAGCATTTT. The rearrangement uses TRBV12-3 or TRBV12-4 and TRBJ1-5, with TRBD1 matching 8 bases. CDR3 length: 15 residues. The J segment lost 3 bases and the V segment lost 5 bases, leaving 6 bases of the junction unmatched.

Details on this clonotype: The junction does not match germline at one end; this may be a read error. The chain recombines TRBV6-5 with TRBJ1-6; 9 nucleotides match TRBD1. Germline assignment: CDR1 MNHEY and CDR2 SVGAGI. The length of the CDR3 is 15 residues. CDR3 coding DNA: TGTGCCAGCAGTTACCAGGGACAGGGCAATTCACCCCCCCACTTT. Amino acid sequence: CASSYQGQGNSPPHF.

This chain uses TRBV20-1 with TRBJ2-4; weak D call: TRBD2 (6 bases). V dropped 1 base and J dropped 7 bases, with 11 bases sitting between them. Germline V gives CDR1 DFQATT, CDR2 SNEGSKA (reference sequence). CDR3 length: 13 amino acids. CDR3 amino acids: CSARAPGTNIQYF. The CDR3 DNA reads TGCAGTGCTAGAGCGCCGGGGACTAACATTCAGTACTTC.

This chain joins TRBV6-2 or TRBV6-3 and TRBJ2-3; TRBD2 matches 7 bases. This CDR3 has 15 amino acids. V was clipped by 4 bases and J by 2 bases; unmatched bases: 6. Germline values: CDR1 MNHEY, CDR2 SVGEGT. The CDR3 coding sequence is TGTGCCAGCAGTTTTCTAGCGGATCCCACAGATACGCAGTATTTT. Its protein is CASSFLADPTDTQYF.

Only one count was recorded for this clonotype. The chain carries TRBV24-1 and TRBJ1-2; possibly TRBD1 for D (6 bases). Trimming took off 5 bases at V and 6 bases at J, with 12 bases between the two ends. The germline V gene encodes CDR1 KGHDR and CDR2 SFDVKD. This CDR3 has 13 residues. DNA of the CDR3: TGTGCCACCAGTGGCGAAGGGGGTGATGGCTACACCTTC. Translating it yields CATSGEGGDGYTF.

This clonotype was counted only a few times. The chain links TRBV12-3 or TRBV12-4 to TRBJ2-7; TRBD2 might be the D (7 bases). The CDR3 extends over 14 amino acids. Trimming removed 5 bases at V and 4 bases at J, with 15 bases between. The CDR3 DNA reads TGTGCCAGCAGTAAGCGGGACATTTCTTACGAGCAGTACTTC. This gives the protein CASSKRDISYEQYF.

The chain combines TRBV11-2 with TRBJ2-5, with no clear D. This CDR3 region has 12 residues. CDR1 SGHAT and CDR2 FQNNGV come from the germline V gene. Trimming took 7 bases from V and 10 from J, leaving 16 bases between them. CDR3 amino acids: CASTEGLRVQYF. In DNA, the CDR3 is TGTGCCAGCACCGAAGGCCTCCGGGTCCAGTACTTC.

At least ten counts were recorded for this clonotype. This chain joins TRBV12-3 or TRBV12-4 and TRBJ1-2, with 8 bases identical to TRBD1. J lost 0 bases, V lost 6 bases, and 6 bases had no gene match. The CDR3 sequence is 15 residues long. CDR3 in amino acids: CASSLQGGANYGYTF. The CDR3 bases are TGTGCCAGCAGCCTACAGGGGGGTGCTAACTATGGCTACACCTTC.

The chain joins TRBV27 to TRBJ1-1, with D possibly TRBD1 on 5 matching bases. CDR1 is MNHEY and CDR2 is SMNVEV in the germline V gene (reference sequence). V was pared by 9 bases and J by 6 bases, with 17 bases between. The CDR3 loop spans 13 amino acids. CDR3 DNA: TGTGCCAGTGTCGGGGGGTGGAGCGCTGAAGCTTTCTTT. Residues: CASVGGWSAEAFF.